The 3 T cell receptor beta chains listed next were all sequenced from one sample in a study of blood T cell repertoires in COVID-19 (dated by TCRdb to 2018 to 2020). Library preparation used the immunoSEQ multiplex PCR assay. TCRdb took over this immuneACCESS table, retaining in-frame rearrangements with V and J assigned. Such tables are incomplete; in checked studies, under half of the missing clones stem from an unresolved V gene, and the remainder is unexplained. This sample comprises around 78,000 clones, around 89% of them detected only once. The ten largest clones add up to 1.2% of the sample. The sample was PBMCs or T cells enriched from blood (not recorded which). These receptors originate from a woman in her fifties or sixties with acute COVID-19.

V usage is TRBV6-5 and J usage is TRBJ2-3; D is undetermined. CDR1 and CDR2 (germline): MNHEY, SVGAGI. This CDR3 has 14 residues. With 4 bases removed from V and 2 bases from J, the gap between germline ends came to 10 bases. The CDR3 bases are TGTGCCAGCAGTTGGTCATCTACCACAGATACGCAGTATTTT. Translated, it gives CASSWSSTTDTQYF.

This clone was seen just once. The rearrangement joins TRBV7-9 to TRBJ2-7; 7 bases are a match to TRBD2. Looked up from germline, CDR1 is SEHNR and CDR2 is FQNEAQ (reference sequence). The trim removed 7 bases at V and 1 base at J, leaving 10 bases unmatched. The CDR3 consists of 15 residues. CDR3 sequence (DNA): TGTGCCAGCACCCAGACGGCTAGCGGTTCCTACGAGCAGTACTTC. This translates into CASTQTASGSYEQYF.

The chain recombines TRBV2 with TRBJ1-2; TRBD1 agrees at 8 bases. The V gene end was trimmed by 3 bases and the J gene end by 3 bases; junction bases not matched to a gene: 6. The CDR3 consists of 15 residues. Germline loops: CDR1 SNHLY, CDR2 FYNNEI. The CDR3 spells CASSDRTGWDYGYTF. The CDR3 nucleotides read TGTGCCAGCAGTGATCGGACAGGGTGGGACTATGGCTACACCTTC.